What follows is one TCR beta chain and its context. Germline V CDR1 and CDR2: LNHDA, SQIVND (reference sequence). Deletions cut 6 bases from V and 6 bases from J, with 16 bases between. The CDR3 runs 14 residues. This sample is part of a study of CD8 T cells in ankylosing spondylitis. TCRdb called the 5' RACE reads again in MiXCR, with one record for every CDR3 protein. The table has 350,000 or so distinct CDR3 sequences, around 15% seen once. This TCR was recovered from a male donor with ankylosing spondylitis or in good health (not recorded which). The genes are TRBV19 and TRBJ2-3; D not resolved. The sample comprised blood, either unsorted or a sorted T cell fraction (not recorded which). CDR3 sequence (DNA): TGTGCCAGTAGAAGAGGACCGGCAACTGATACGCAGTATTTT. Amino acid sequence: CASRRGPATDTQYF.